The rows below give T cell receptor beta chains drawn from one sample of a study of T cells after yellow fever vaccination. TCRdb re-called the 5' RACE reads through MiXCR, storing one row per CDR3 protein. The sample holds hundreds of thousands of distinct CDR3 sequences; roughly 14% are singletons and the top ten take roughly an eighth. Sample: PBMCs, taken on the day of the yellow fever booster vaccination. Source of these receptors: a young man who received the YFV17D yellow fever vaccine. CDR3s include the opening cysteine and the closing phenylalanine or tryptophan. Fields, in order: J gene, V gene, clone size, D gene, CDR3 protein, CDR3 DNA. D genes are given only for firm matches. The size field is filled for only some rows; it gives once, few, many or a size class.

J gene: TRBJ2-7; V gene: TRBV5-1; clone size: few; D gene: -; CDR3 protein: CASRRGDFYEQYF; CDR3 DNA: TGCGCAAGCAGGCGCGGGGATTTCTACGAGCAGTACTTC
J gene: TRBJ2-7; V gene: TRBV29-1; clone size: few; D gene: TRBD2; CDR3 protein: CSVVLAGGDSYEQYF; CDR3 DNA: TGCAGCGTCGTCTTAGCGGGAGGGGACTCCTACGAGCAGTACTTC
J gene: TRBJ1-2; V gene: TRBV5-1; clone size: -; D gene: -; CDR3 protein: CASSLATEGGYTF; CDR3 DNA: TGCGCCAGCAGCTTGGCCACAGAAGGTGGCTACACCTTC
J gene: TRBJ2-1; V gene: TRBV29-1; clone size: -; D gene: TRBD2; CDR3 protein: CSVEEGTSGRRDEQFF; CDR3 DNA: TGCAGCGTTGAAGAGGGGACTAGCGGGAGGAGGGATGAGCAGTTCTTC
J gene: TRBJ2-5; V gene: TRBV7-2; clone size: -; D gene: TRBD2; CDR3 protein: CASSLQIGLAEETQYF; CDR3 DNA: TGTGCCAGCAGCTTACAGATCGGGCTAGCGGAAGAGACCCAGTACTTC
J gene: TRBJ2-7; V gene: TRBV6-5; clone size: few; D gene: TRBD1; CDR3 protein: CASSYTRQGAYEQYF; CDR3 DNA: TGTGCCAGCAGTTACACCCGACAGGGGGCCTACGAGCAGTACTTC
J gene: TRBJ2-1; V gene: TRBV20-1; clone size: -; D gene: TRBD2; CDR3 protein: CSARDTGSGEYNEQFF; CDR3 DNA: TGCAGTGCTAGAGATACGGGAAGCGGGGAGTACAATGAGCAGTTCTTC
J gene: TRBJ1-5; V gene: TRBV6-5; clone size: -; D gene: -; CDR3 protein: CASSYRPGGNQPQHF; CDR3 DNA: TGTGCCAGCAGTTATCGCCCGGGGGGCAATCAGCCCCAGCATTTT
J gene: TRBJ1-1; V gene: TRBV9; clone size: few; D gene: -; CDR3 protein: CASSLRGEGTEAFF; CDR3 DNA: TGTGCCAGCAGCCTAAGAGGTGAGGGGACTGAAGCTTTCTTT
J gene: TRBJ2-1; V gene: TRBV3-1; clone size: -; D gene: TRBD2; CDR3 protein: CASSQVAGTSGLRMFF; CDR3 DNA: TGTGCCAGCAGCCAAGTTGCGGGGACTAGCGGCTTACGGATGTTCTTC
J gene: TRBJ2-2; V gene: TRBV7-2; clone size: few; D gene: TRBD2; CDR3 protein: CASSLPGLKYGELFF; CDR3 DNA: TGTGCCAGCAGCCTCCCGGGACTAAAGTACGGGGAGCTGTTTTTT
J gene: TRBJ2-7; V gene: TRBV25-1; clone size: -; D gene: -; CDR3 protein: CASSEYGGEQYF; CDR3 DNA: TGTGCCAGCAGTGAATATGGCGGCGAGCAGTACTTC